This TCR beta chain was obtained from a study of blood T cell repertoires in COVID-19. Study summary: Acute and convalescent COVID-19 samples came from the United States, Italy and Spain. PBMCs, B-cell-depleted T cells, or T cells were the source of the cDNA or gDNA that made up the material.

Source study methods: Amplification of reference gene primers provided the estimated nucleated cell counts. Produced via immunoSEQ multiplex PCR; TCRdb's table is partial and in-frame only. V and J calls and clone size are given by that table; D and trimming were obtained from the DNA. The sample records under 65,000 clones, over 75% being singletons. This CDR3 comprises 16 residues. Trimming cost V 5 bases and J 5 bases; bases outside gene matches: 11. Germline V lookup: CDR1 SEHNR, CDR2 FQNEAQ (reference sequence). The source of this sequence is a man older than 75 with acute or convalescent COVID-19. The sequenced sample consisted of peripheral blood. This chain uses TRBV7-9 with TRBJ1-4; 7 nucleotides line up with TRBD1. CDR3 nucleotide sequence: TGTGCCAGCAGCGATAAGACAGGGTCGGACAATGAAAAACTGTTTTTT. Translation: CASSDKTGSDNEKLFF. Filled out from reference TRBV7-9 and TRBJ1-4, the complete variable domain reads DTGVSQNPRHKITKRGQNVTFRCDPISEHNRLYWYRQTLGQGPEFLTYFQNEAQLEKSRLLSDRFSAERPKGSFSTLEIQRTEQGDSAMYLCASSDKTGSDNEKLFFGSGTQLSVL.